This entry lists 14 T cell receptor beta chains sequenced from one sample in a study of vaccination effects on CD4 cells after COVID-19. These receptors' antigens are unknown. With around ten days of culture completed, CD4+ T cells were isolated. The vaccine given was either BNT162b2 or mRNA-1273, in two doses. The repertoire was sequenced with immunoSEQ multiplex PCR; TCRdb's copy has only in-frame clones and lacks some. The sample consists of roughly 30,000 clones, around 69% of them appearing once. The material was CD4+ T cells from PBMCs cultured without peptide, obtained after COVID-19 vaccination. These receptors originate from a human donor who received a COVID-19 vaccine.

Notes on this clone: One end of the junction does not line up with germline, which may come from a read error. This chain joins TRBV4-2 and TRBJ2-1, with D possibly matching TRBD1 (5 bases). CDR3 length equals 12 residues. Germline CDR1 is LGHNA and CDR2 is YNFKEQ. The CDR3 is CASSQVGQGQLF. CDR3 nucleotide sequence: TGTGCCAGCAGCCAAGTAGGGCAGGGCCAACTCTTC.

This clone showed up just once. The rearrangement uses TRBV3-1 (or the pseudogene TRBV3-2) and TRBJ2-1; 9 bases are a match to TRBD2. V shed 0 bases, J shed 7 bases, and the junction held 4 bases outside the gene matches. CDR3 length equals 15 residues. CDR1 LGHDT and CDR2 YNNKEL come from the germline V gene (reference sequence). The CDR3 region is CASSQDLLAGNEQFF. CDR3 in DNA: TGTGCCAGCAGCCAAGATCTCCTAGCGGGGAATGAGCAGTTCTTC.

The chain links TRBV5-4 to TRBJ2-7; a weak D match, TRBD1 (5 bases). The germline CDR1 and CDR2 sequences are SGHNT and YYREEE (reference sequence). V lost 0 bases and J 4 bases, leaving 11 bases between the germline ends. The CDR3 contains 14 residues. The DNA of the CDR3 is TGTGCCAGCAGCTTGGCCGAAGGGGCGTACGAGCAGTACTTC. Protein product: CASSLAEGAYEQYF.

This chain uses TRBV2 with TRBJ1-1; maybe TRBD1 (5 bases). Germline V gene data show CDR1 as SNHLY and CDR2 as FYNNEI. The CDR3 consists of 11 residues. Here the CDR3 reads CAMTENTEAFF. The CDR3 nucleotides are TGTGCGATGACAGAGAACACTGAAGCTTTCTTT.

The CDR3 DNA is TGTGCCAGCAGCCAGAGGCCAGGGGTTGGCACTGAAGCTTTCTTT. This translates into CASSQRPGVGTEAFF. The genes are TRBV3-1 (or the pseudogene TRBV3-2) and TRBJ1-1; possibly TRBD1 for D (6 bases). The CDR3 is 15 amino acids. Trimming took off 3 bases at V and 4 bases at J, with 15 bases between the two ends. Germline CDR1 reads LGHDT; CDR2 reads YNNKEL (reference sequence).

The rearrangement joins TRBV3-1 (or the pseudogene TRBV3-2) to TRBJ2-7, with D tentatively TRBD1 or TRBD2 (5 bases each). CDR3 length: 16 residues. The germline V gene has CDR1 LGHDT and CDR2 YNNKEL (reference sequence). V lost 4 bases, J lost 3 bases, and 19 bases lay in between. CDR3 DNA: TGTGCCAGCAGCCGCTCCTGGGACGGACCCCTCTACGAGCAGTACTTC. This encodes CASSRSWDGPLYEQYF.

This clone was found a few times. The chain recombines TRBV7-2 with TRBJ1-6; the match to TRBD1 covers 7 bases. With V trimmed by 5 bases and J by 9 bases, 16 bases remained unmatched. Germline values: CDR1 SGHTA, CDR2 FQGNSA. The CDR3 totals 17 residues. The CDR3 nucleotides are TGTGCCAGCAGCACCCGACAGGGTTTAGTCATAGGTTCACCCCTCCACTTT. Translated: CASSTRQGLVIGSPLHF.

The chain links TRBV15 to TRBJ2-3; 8 bases line up with TRBD2. Germline values: CDR1 LNHNV, CDR2 YYDKDF (reference sequence). The V gene end was trimmed by 7 bases and the J gene end by 2 bases; junction bases not matched to a gene: 5. CDR3 size: 14 residues. CDR3 loop: CATMAGGSTDTQYF. The CDR3 DNA is TGTGCCACCATGGCGGGAGGTTCCACAGATACGCAGTATTTT.

This clone occurred a few times. The CDR3 sequence: CASSETEGTGELFF. DNA of the CDR3: TGTGCCAGCAGTGAAACTGAAGGCACCGGGGAGCTGTTTTTT. The V and J genes are TRBV2 and TRBJ2-2; D ambiguous. The V gene's germline CDR1 is SNHLY and CDR2 FYNNEI. The V gene lost 2 bases and the J gene lost 4 bases, with 8 bases spanning the gap. The CDR3 length is 14 residues.

The V call is TRBV5-4, the J call TRBJ2-7, with 7 bases matching TRBD1. V was pared by 4 bases and J by 3 bases, with 10 bases of the junction left unmatched. Germline CDR1 SGHNT, CDR2 YYREEE (reference sequence). The CDR3 sequence is 15 residues long. CDR3 in amino acids: CASSKGGQGLYEQYF. In nucleotides, the CDR3 is TGTGCCAGCAGCAAAGGGGGCCAGGGCCTCTACGAGCAGTACTTC.

The rearrangement uses TRBV10-3 and TRBJ1-6; 7 nucleotides line up with TRBD1. This CDR3 has 15 amino acids. Per germline, CDR1 ENHRY and CDR2 SYGVKD. V was clipped by 2 bases and J by 5 bases; unmatched bases: 3. The CDR3 DNA is TGTGCCATCAGTGAGGACGACAGGGATAATTCACCCCTCCACTTT. Translating it yields CAISEDDRDNSPLHF.

This clone occurred a few times. The chain has TRBV6-6 and TRBJ1-1; D ambiguous. Germline V gives CDR1 MNHNY, CDR2 SVGAGI (reference sequence). V was trimmed by 5 bases and J by 5 bases, leaving 15 bases between them. The CDR3 contains 14 residues. In DNA form, the CDR3 reads TGTGCCAGCAGTCCACCGGGGTACGGAACTGAAGCTTTCTTT. It encodes CASSPPGYGTEAFF.

A few counts support this clone. The V and J genes are TRBV6-5 and TRBJ1-1; tentative D call: TRBD1 (5 bases). The CDR3 sequence is 15 residues long. The V and J ends lost 0 bases and 10 bases respectively, with 18 bases between them. In germline, CDR1 is MNHEY, CDR2 SVGAGI. The CDR3 nucleotides read TGTGCCAGCAGTTACTCGTCCAGAGGGGTGGGTAGAGCTTTCTTT. This encodes CASSYSSRGVGRAFF.

This clone has only one observation. This chain uses TRBV19 with TRBJ1-4, with D unresolved. V lost 5 bases, J lost 5 bases, and 9 bases lay in between. Looked up from germline, CDR1 is LNHDA and CDR2 is SQIVND (reference sequence). This CDR3 region has 13 residues. Written as DNA, the CDR3 is TGTGCCAGTAGTTGGGGTGGAAATGAAAAACTGTTTTTT. Its protein product is CASSWGGNEKLFF.